This T cell receptor (beta chain) was captured by sequencing in a study of tumor and adjacent non-tumor tissue in lung cancer. Of note for this clonotype: What it binds is not known. One end of the junction fails to match germline, which may point to a read error.

Overall study findings and caveats: Higher tumor TCR diversity was associated with shorter survival. Significantly higher TCR diversity was found in tumor than normal lung. Tumor repertoires had a smaller top 100 clone share than normal lung.

The template was RNA from unsorted bulk tissue. A modified ARM-PCR protocol with three rounds of nested PCR amplified TCRbeta. TCRdb redid the calling of the multiplex PCR reads with MiXCR, one entry per CDR3 protein. The table includes under 250,000 distinct CDR3 sequences, 70% to 75% detected once. The clonotype comes from a man aged 60 to 75 with non-small cell lung cancer. Material for sequencing was lung tumor tissue.

CDR3 coding DNA: TGTGCCAGCAGCTCTGGACTAGGGGGCACAGATACGCGGTATTTT. It is translated as CASSSGLGGTDTRYF. The chain carries TRBV11-3 and TRBJ2-3; D assignment may be TRBD1 or TRBD2 (7 bases each). CDR3 length equals 15 residues. CDR1 is SGHNT, CDR2 YENEEA, per germline.